This T cell receptor beta chain originates from a study of control samples from healthy donors and cancer patients. Data came from immunoSEQ multiplex PCR; TCRdb stores just in-frame clones and leaves some out. This table holds tens of thousands of clones, about 90% found once. The V end lost 0 bases, the J end lost 0 bases, and 10 bases lay between the germline ends. CDR1 is SGHRS and CDR2 is YFSETQ in the germline V gene. The CDR3 is 16 amino acids. This TCR came from a woman aged 45-65 years in good health. This chain links TRBV5-1 with TRBJ1-3; D remains ambiguous. Sequenced input: blood. The CDR3 DNA is TGCGCCAGCAGCTTGGCCGGGCCCAGCTCTGGAAACACCATATATTTT. This translates into CASSLAGPSSGNTIYF.